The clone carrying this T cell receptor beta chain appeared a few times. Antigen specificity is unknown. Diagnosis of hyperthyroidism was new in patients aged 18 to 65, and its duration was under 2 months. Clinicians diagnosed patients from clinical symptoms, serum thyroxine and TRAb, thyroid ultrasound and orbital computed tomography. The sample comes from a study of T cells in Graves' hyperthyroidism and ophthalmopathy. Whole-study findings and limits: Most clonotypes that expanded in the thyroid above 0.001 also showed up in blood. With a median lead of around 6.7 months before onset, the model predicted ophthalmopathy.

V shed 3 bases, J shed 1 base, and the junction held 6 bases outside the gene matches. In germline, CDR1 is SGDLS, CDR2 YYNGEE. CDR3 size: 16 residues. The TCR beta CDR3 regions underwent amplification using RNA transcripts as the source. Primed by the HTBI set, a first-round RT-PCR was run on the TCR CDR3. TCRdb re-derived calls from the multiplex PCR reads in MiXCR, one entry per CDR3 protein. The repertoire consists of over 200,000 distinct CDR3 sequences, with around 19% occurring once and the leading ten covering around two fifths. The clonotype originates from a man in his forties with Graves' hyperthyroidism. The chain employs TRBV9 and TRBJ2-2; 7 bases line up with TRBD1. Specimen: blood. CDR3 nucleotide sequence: TGTGCCAGCAGCGGGACCGGGACAGAGAACACCGGGGAGCTGTTTTTT. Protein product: CASSGTGTENTGELFF.